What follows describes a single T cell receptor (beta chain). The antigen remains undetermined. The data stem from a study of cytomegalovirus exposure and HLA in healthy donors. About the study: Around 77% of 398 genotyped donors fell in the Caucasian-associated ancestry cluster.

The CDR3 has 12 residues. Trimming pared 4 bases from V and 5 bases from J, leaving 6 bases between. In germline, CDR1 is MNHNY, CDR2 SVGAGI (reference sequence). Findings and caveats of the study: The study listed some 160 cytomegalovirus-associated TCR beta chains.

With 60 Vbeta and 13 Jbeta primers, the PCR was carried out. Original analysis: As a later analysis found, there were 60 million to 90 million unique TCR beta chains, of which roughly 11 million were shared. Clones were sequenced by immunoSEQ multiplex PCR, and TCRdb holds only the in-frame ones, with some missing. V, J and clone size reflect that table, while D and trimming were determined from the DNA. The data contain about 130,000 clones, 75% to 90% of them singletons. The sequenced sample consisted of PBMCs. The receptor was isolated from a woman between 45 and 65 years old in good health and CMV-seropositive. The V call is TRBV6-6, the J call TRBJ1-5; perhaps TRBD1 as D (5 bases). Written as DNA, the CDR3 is TGTGCCAGCAGTTTAGGGGATCAGCCCCAGCATTTT. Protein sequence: CASSLGDQPQHF.